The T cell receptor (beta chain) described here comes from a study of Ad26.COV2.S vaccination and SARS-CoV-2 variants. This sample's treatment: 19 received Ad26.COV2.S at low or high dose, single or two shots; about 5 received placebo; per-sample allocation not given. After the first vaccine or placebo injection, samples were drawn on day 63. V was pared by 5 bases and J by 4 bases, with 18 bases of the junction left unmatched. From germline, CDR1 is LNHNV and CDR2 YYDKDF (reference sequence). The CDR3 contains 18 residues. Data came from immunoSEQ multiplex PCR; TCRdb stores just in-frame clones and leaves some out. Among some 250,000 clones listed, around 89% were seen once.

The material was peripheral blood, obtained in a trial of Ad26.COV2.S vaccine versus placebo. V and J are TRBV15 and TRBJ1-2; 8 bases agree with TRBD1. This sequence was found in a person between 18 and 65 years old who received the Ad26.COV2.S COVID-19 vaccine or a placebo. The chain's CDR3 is CATSRVQGAKGRSYGYTF. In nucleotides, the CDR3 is TGTGCCACCAGCCGGGTTCAGGGGGCGAAGGGAAGGAGCTATGGCTACACCTTC.